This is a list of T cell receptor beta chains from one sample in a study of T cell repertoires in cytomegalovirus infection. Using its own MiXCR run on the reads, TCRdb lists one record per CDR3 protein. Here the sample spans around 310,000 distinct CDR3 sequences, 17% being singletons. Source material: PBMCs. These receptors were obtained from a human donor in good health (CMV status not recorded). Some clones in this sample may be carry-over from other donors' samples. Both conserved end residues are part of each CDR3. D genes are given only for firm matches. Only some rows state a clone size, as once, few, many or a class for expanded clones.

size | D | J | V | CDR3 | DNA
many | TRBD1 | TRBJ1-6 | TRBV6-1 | CASSETDRGYNSPLHF | TGTGCCAGCAGTGAAACGGACAGGGGTTATAATTCACCCCTCCACTTT
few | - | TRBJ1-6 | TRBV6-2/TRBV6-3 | CASNRDGNSPLHF | TGTGCCAGCAATCGGGACGGTAATTCACCCCTCCACTTT
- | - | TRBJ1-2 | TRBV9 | CASSGLGYTF | TGTGCCAGCAGCGGGCTTGGCTACACCTTC
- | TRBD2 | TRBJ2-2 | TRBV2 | CASSDSLAGVTGELFF | TGTGCCAGCAGCGATTCACTAGCGGGGGTTACCGGGGAGCTGTTTTTT
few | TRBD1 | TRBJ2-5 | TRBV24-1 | CATSRRGIQETQYF | TGTGCCACCAGTCGCAGGGGGATCCAAGAGACCCAGTACTTC
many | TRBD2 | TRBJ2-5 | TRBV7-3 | CASSLNPGSGIGETQYF | TGTGCCAGCAGCTTAAATCCCGGTAGCGGGATTGGTGAGACCCAGTACTTC
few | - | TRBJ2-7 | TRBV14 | CASSQVFRYEQYF | TGTGCCAGCAGCCAAGTATTCCGGTATGAGCAGTACTTC
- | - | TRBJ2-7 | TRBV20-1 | CSASKGYEQYF | TGCAGTGCTAGTAAGGGCTACGAGCAGTACTTC
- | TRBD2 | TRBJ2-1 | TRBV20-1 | CSARDRPGASGGGYNEQFF | TGCAGTGCTAGAGATCGGCCGGGGGCGTCGGGGGGGGGGTACAATGAGCAGTTCTTC
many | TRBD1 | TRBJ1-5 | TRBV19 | CASRRDRGLSQPQHF | TGTGCCAGTAGAAGGGACAGGGGCCTATCTCAGCCCCAGCATTTT
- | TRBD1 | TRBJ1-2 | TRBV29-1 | CSVTHRDRGLYGYTF | TGCAGCGTTACCCACCGGGACAGGGGGCTCTATGGCTACACCTTC
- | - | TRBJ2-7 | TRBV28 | CASSFPGFSYEQYF | TGTGCCAGCAGTTTCCCAGGGTTCTCCTACGAGCAGTACTTC
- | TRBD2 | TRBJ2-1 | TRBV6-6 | CASSAGTTRNYNEQFF | TGTGCCAGCAGTGCCGGGACTACCAGAAACTACAATGAGCAGTTCTTC